Each of the 21 T cell receptor beta chains below was sequenced from the same sample in a study of OX40 agonist ivuxolimab in advanced cancers. The method was the immunoSEQ multiplex PCR assay. Not all clones reach the TCRdb copy of this immuneACCESS table, which keeps in-frame sequences only. Checked studies attribute under half of the gap to unresolved V genes and leave the rest unexplained. Present in this sample are around 80,000 clones, 91% of which were seen just once. 2% to 2.5% of the sample goes to the ten largest clones. The material sequenced was CD4+ or CD8+ T cells sorted from blood, taken in a trial of the OX40 agonist ivuxolimab. The receptors come from an adult with an advanced solid tumor such as melanoma, head and neck, liver or kidney cancer.

The chain joins TRBV11-2 to TRBJ2-7; possibly TRBD1 for D (5 bases). Germline CDR1 reads SGHAT; CDR2 reads FQNNGV. The V and J ends lost 7 bases and 6 bases respectively, with 22 bases between them. The CDR3 is 15 amino acids. In DNA form, the CDR3 reads TGTGCCAGCAACTCGCCGCAGGGCCTAGTCTCCGAGCAGTACTTC. Translation gives CASNSPQGLVSEQYF. The full variable domain, with the rest looked up from reference TRBV11-2 and TRBJ2-7, is EAGVAQSPRYKIIEKRQSVAFWCNPISGHATLYWYQQILGQGPKLLIQFQNNGVVDDSQLPKDRFSAERLKGVDSTLKIQPAKLEDSAVYLCASNSPQGLVSEQYFGPGTRLTVT.

CDR3 region: CSAGLSGGEQFF. CDR3 DNA sequence: TGCAGCGCTGGACTCTCTGGGGGTGAGCAGTTCTTC. The chain has TRBV29-1 and TRBJ2-1, with D possibly being TRBD1 or TRBD2 (5 bases each). This CDR3 has 12 amino acids. The germline V gene encodes CDR1 SQVTM and CDR2 ANQGSEA. V was shortened by 7 bases and J by 9 bases, with 16 bases between the two germline ends.

The CDR3 DNA sequence: TGTGCCAGCAGTTCCTCCGGGACCCTCAACGAGCAGTACTTC. Its translation is CASSSSGTLNEQYF. This rearrangement joins TRBV27 to TRBJ2-7; D may match TRBD1 or TRBD2 (5 bases each). Germline V CDR1 and CDR2: MNHEY, SMNVEV (reference sequence). The CDR3 extends over 14 amino acids. Trimming pared 4 bases from V and 5 bases from J, leaving 15 bases between.

A single count supports this clone. The chain carries TRBV21-1 and TRBJ2-7; the D call in the table, TRBD1, was not verified against the DNA. TRBV21-1 is a pseudogene locus. This CDR3 has 15 residues. The CDR3: CASSKDSGSPYEQYF. Written as DNA, the CDR3 is TGTGCCAGCAGCAAAGATTCAGGTTCCCCCTACGAGCAGTACTTC.

This chain links TRBV5-4 with TRBJ2-3; D may match TRBD1 or TRBD2 (5 bases each). Germline V lookup: CDR1 SGHNT, CDR2 YYREEE (reference sequence). V lost 4 bases and J lost 2, with 11 bases in between. This CDR3 has 14 amino acids. CDR3 in DNA: TGTGCCAGCAGCCAGGGAGTAACCACAGATACGCAGTATTTT. The encoded protein is CASSQGVTTDTQYF.

CDR3 loop: CASSDTGGRYEQYF. The CDR3, as DNA: TGTGCCAGCTCCGACACAGGGGGGCGTTACGAGCAGTACTTC. This sequence joins TRBV18 and TRBJ2-7; 8 bases fit TRBD1. The CDR3 runs to 14 residues. The germline V gene encodes CDR1 KGHSH and CDR2 LQKENI. Germline trimming cut 6 bases from V and 4 bases from J; bases unmatched to any gene: 8.

The chain has TRBV28 and TRBJ2-7; no reliable D call. Per the germline V gene, CDR1 is MDHEN and CDR2 is SYDVKM. CDR3 length: 14 amino acids. The ends were cut back, 10 bases at V and 4 bases at J, with 20 bases in the middle. CDR3 residues: CAITGLPAVYEQYF. For the CDR3, the DNA is TGTGCCATCACCGGGCTCCCCGCCGTATACGAGCAGTACTTC.

The genes are TRBV25-1 and TRBJ2-2; no reliable D call. With 3 bases removed from V and 7 bases from J, the gap between germline ends came to 9 bases. The germline CDR1 and CDR2 sequences are MGHDK and SYGVNS. The CDR3 contains 13 residues. The CDR3 nucleotides read TGTGCCAGCAGTGAGACTCTATTCGGGGAGCTGTTTTTT. Its protein product is CASSETLFGELFF.

The chain uses TRBV10-3 and TRBJ2-2; D not resolved. Germline V gives CDR1 ENHRY, CDR2 SYGVKD. Trimming shortened V by 7 bases and J by 7 bases, and 7 bases separated the two germline ends. This CDR3 has 11 amino acids. The DNA for the CDR3 is TGTGCCATCAAAAACCTCGGGGAGCTGTTTTTT. It yields the protein CAIKNLGELFF.

The chain employs TRBV19 and TRBJ1-2, with D possibly being TRBD1 (5 bases). Trimming left V 4 bases short and J 8 bases short, with 17 bases between. This CDR3 has 14 residues. The V gene's germline CDR1 is LNHDA and CDR2 SQIVND (reference sequence). CDR3 residues: CASSTQGFRRGYTF. DNA of the CDR3: TGTGCCAGTAGTACCCAGGGTTTCCGGCGCGGCTACACCTTC.

The chain has TRBV27 and TRBJ2-5; maybe TRBD2 (5 bases). CDR1 and CDR2 (germline): MNHEY, SMNVEV (reference sequence). Trimming pared 6 bases from V and 5 bases from J, leaving 16 bases between. The CDR3 sequence is 14 residues long. CDR3 loop: CASSNAGNGETQYF. The CDR3 region has the DNA TGTGCCAGCAGCAACGCCGGGAACGGGGAGACCCAGTACTTC.

J is TRBJ1-2 and V is TRBV30; D gene ambiguous. Germline V gene data show CDR1 as GTSNPN and CDR2 as SVGIG (reference sequence). The CDR3 is 14 residues long. V dropped 2 bases and J dropped 8 bases, with 18 bases sitting between them. For the CDR3, the DNA is TGTGCCTGGAGTCTTGGGCAAAGGATAGGCGGCTACACCTTC. It translates to CAWSLGQRIGGYTF.

The chain carries TRBV28 and TRBJ1-1, with a weak D call TRBD1 (6 bases). Germline loops: CDR1 MDHEN, CDR2 SYDVKM. Trimming left V 7 bases short and J 6 bases short, with 21 bases between. This CDR3 spans 15 amino acids. CDR3 DNA sequence: TGTGCCAGCACCCATCTGGGGACATCTGTCGCTGAAGCTTTCTTT. Protein product: CASTHLGTSVAEAFF.

V usage is TRBV19 and J usage is TRBJ2-3; D possibly uses TRBD1 or TRBD2 (5 bases each). Germline CDR1 LNHDA, CDR2 SQIVND (reference sequence). V lost 7 bases and J 1 base, leaving 12 bases between the germline ends. The CDR3 consists of 14 residues. For the CDR3, the DNA is TGTGCCAGTAATCCGAGGGGCGGCACAGATACGCAGTATTTT. Its protein is CASNPRGGTDTQYF.

In regard to this clone: Within the sample, other DNA sequences also encode this same CDR3. V usage is TRBV7-2 and J usage is TRBJ1-4; D may be TRBD1 (5 bases). The CDR3 has 17 amino acids. Germline V lookup: CDR1 SGHTA, CDR2 FQGNSA. The V and J ends lost 2 bases and 8 bases respectively, with 21 bases between them. In DNA form, the CDR3 reads TGTGCCAGCAGCTTAACCGCGCCAGGGAGGGGAGAAGAAAAACTGTTTTTT. Its translation: CASSLTAPGRGEEKLFF.

The chain's CDR3 is CAISHSGTGGYEQYF. The CDR3 nucleotides are TGTGCCATTTCCCACTCCGGGACAGGGGGCTACGAGCAGTACTTC. The rearrangement joins TRBV6-5 to TRBJ2-7; 11 bases fit TRBD1. V lost 10 bases to trimming and J lost 3 bases; unmatched junction nucleotides: 11. The CDR3 covers 15 residues. In germline, CDR1 is MNHEY, CDR2 SVGAGI.

V and J are TRBV28 and TRBJ1-6; 8 nucleotides align to TRBD1. The germline gives CDR1 MDHEN, CDR2 SYDVKM. V shed 3 bases and J 10 bases; nucleotides not matched to a gene: 2. CDR3 size: 13 residues. In nucleotides, the CDR3 is TGTGCCAGCAGTTTGACAGGGGAATCACCCCTCCACTTT. Its translation is CASSLTGESPLHF.

The V call is TRBV18, the J call TRBJ2-5; perhaps TRBD2 as D (6 bases). V was pared by 2 bases and J by 5 bases, with 12 bases between. Germline CDR1 KGHSH, CDR2 LQKENI. The CDR3 is 14 amino acids. This chain's CDR3 is CASSPELAGETQYF. The CDR3 nucleotides read TGTGCCAGCTCACCAGAACTAGCCGGGGAGACCCAGTACTTC.

This clone was counted a single time. The chain couples TRBV7-2 to TRBJ1-2, with D uncertain. V was pared by 2 bases and J by 4 bases, with 8 bases between. This CDR3 spans 13 amino acids. Germline CDR1 SGHTA, CDR2 FQGNSA. CDR3 nucleotides: TGTGCCAGCAGCTTAACGACATTCTATGGCTACACCTTC. It codes for CASSLTTFYGYTF. Combining the CDR3 with reference TRBV7-2 and TRBJ1-2 gives the whole variable domain GAGVSQSPSNKVTEKGKDVELRCDPISGHTALYWYRQSLGQGLEFLIYFQGNSAPDKSGLPSDRFSAERTGGSVSTLTIQRTQQEDSAVYLCASSLTTFYGYTFGSGTRLTVV.

V usage is TRBV28 and J usage is TRBJ1-2; D is perhaps TRBD1 (6 bases). The CDR3 contains 16 residues. V gave up 6 bases and J gave up 3 bases, with 20 bases separating them. Germline-derived CDR1 and CDR2 are MDHEN and SYDVKM. The CDR3 DNA reads TGTGCCAGCAGGGGGGCAATAGGGGCTCCTGACTATGGCTACACCTTC. Its translation is CASRGAIGAPDYGYTF.

The rearrangement joins TRBV7-2 to TRBJ2-5, with D tentatively TRBD1 or TRBD2 (5 bases each). This CDR3 has 16 residues. The germline V gene encodes CDR1 SGHTA and CDR2 FQGNSA. Trimming removed 0 bases at V and 1 base at J, with 12 bases between. The CDR3 is CASSLASGALQETQYF. In DNA form, the CDR3 reads TGTGCCAGCAGCTTAGCGTCCGGGGCGCTCCAAGAGACCCAGTACTTC. The variable domain in full, with the rest retrieved from reference TRBV7-2 and TRBJ2-5, is GAGVSQSPSNKVTEKGKDVELRCDPISGHTALYWYRQSLGQGLEFLIYFQGNSAPDKSGLPSDRFSAERTGGSVSTLTIQRTQQEDSAVYLCASSLASGALQETQYFGPGTRLLVL.